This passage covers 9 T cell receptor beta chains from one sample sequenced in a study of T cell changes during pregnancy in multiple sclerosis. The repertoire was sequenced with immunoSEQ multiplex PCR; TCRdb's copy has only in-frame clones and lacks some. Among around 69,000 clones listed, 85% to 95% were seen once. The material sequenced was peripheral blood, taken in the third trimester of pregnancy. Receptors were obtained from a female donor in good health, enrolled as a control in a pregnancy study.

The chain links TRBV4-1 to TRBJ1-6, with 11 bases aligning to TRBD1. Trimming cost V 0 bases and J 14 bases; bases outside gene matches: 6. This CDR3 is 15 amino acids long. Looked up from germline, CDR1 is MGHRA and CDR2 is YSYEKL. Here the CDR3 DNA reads TGCGCCAGCAGCCAAGAAATTGGACAGGGGGCTTCCCTCCACTTT. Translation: CASSQEIGQGASLHF.

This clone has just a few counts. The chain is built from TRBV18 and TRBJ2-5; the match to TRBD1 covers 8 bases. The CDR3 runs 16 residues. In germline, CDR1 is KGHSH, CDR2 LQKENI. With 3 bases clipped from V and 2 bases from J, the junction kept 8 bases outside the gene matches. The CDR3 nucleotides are TGTGCCAGCTCACCTGTGGACAGGGCCGAGCAAGAGACCCAGTACTTC. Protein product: CASSPVDRAEQETQYF.

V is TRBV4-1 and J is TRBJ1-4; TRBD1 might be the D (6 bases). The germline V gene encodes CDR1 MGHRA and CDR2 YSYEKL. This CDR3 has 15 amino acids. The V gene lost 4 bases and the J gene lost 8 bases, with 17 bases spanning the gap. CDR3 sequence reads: CASSPGQGRREKLFF. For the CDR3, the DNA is TGCGCCAGCAGCCCCGGCCAGGGGCGGAGGGAAAAACTGTTTTTT.

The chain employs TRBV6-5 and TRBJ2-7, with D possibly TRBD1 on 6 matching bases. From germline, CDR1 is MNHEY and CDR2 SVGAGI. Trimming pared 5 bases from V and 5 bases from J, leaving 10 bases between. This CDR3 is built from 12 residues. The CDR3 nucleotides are TGTGCCAGCAGTGACACAGGGAACGAGCAGTACTTC. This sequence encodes CASSDTGNEQYF.

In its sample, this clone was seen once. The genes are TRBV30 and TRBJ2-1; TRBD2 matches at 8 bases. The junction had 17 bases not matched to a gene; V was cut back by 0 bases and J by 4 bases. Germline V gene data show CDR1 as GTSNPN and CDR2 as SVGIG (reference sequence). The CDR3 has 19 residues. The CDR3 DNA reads TGTGCCTGGAGTGTTGCAGAGGTGGGAAAGCGGGAGAAATACAATGAGCAGTTCTTC. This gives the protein CAWSVAEVGKREKYNEQFF.

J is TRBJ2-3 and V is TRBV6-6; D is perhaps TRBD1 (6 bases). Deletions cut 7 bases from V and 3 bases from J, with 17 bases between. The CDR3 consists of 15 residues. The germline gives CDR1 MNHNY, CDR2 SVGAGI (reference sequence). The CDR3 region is CASTSRTGWTDTQYF. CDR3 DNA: TGTGCCAGCACCTCGCGTACAGGGTGGACAGATACGCAGTATTTT.

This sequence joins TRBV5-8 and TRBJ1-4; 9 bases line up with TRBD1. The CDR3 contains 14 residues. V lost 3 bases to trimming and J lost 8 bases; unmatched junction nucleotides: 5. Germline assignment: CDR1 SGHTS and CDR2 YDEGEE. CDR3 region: CASSWGQGGEKLFF. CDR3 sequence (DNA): TGTGCCAGCAGCTGGGGACAGGGCGGGGAAAAACTGTTTTTT.

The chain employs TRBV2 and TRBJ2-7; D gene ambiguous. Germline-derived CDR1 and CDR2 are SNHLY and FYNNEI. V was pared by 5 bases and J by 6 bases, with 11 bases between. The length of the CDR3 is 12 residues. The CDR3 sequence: CASSRGSPEQYF. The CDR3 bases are TGTGCCAGCAGTCGTGGCAGTCCCGAGCAGTACTTC.

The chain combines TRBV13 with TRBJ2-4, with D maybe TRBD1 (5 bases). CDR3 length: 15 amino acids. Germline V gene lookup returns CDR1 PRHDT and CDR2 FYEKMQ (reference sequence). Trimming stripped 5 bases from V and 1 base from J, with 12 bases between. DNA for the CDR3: TGTGCCAGCAGCGACAGACGCTGGGCCAAAAACATTCAGTACTTC. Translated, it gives CASSDRRWAKNIQYF.